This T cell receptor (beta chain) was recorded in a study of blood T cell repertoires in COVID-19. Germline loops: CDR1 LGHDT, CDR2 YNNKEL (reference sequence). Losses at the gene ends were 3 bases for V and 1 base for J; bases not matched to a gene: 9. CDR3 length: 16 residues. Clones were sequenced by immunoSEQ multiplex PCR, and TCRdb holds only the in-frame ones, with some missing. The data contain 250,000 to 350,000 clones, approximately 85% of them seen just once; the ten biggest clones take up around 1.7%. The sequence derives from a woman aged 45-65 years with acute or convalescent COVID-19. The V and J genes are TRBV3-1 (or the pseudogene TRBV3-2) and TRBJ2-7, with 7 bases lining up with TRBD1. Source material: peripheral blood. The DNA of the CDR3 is TGTGCCAGCAGCCATGCGGACAGGTCCCCTTCCTACGAGCAGTACTTC. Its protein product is CASSHADRSPSYEQYF.